The T cell receptor (beta chain) under discussion was sequenced for a study of T cells in Graves' hyperthyroidism and ophthalmopathy. Using RNA transcripts as the source, TCR beta CDR3 regions were amplified. With the HTBI primer set, the TCR CDR3 went through a first round of RT-PCR. MiXCR was run by TCRdb on the multiplex PCR reads, yielding one entry per CDR3 protein. The sample includes 550,000 to 700,000 distinct CDR3 sequences, about 43% of them seen just once. This clonotype was observed at least ten times. Trimming removed 6 bases at V and 4 bases at J, with 19 bases between. Germline loops: CDR1 SGHNT, CDR2 YYREEE (reference sequence). The CDR3 sequence is 15 residues long.

Source material: peripheral blood or thyroid tissue (not recorded which). The TCR sequence derives from an adult woman with Graves' disease, either hyperthyroidism or ophthalmopathy (not recorded which). J is TRBJ1-2 and V is TRBV5-4; D call uncertain. CDR3 bases: TGTGCCAGCACCCCGGAGACCGGGGTTGGCTATGGCTACACCTTC. It encodes CASTPETGVGYGYTF.